This entry lists 7 T cell receptor beta chains sequenced from one sample in a study of shared clonotypes between healthy human individuals. Clones were sequenced by immunoSEQ multiplex PCR, and TCRdb holds only the in-frame ones, with some missing. This sample has fewer than 1.4 million clones, with 70% to 80% found just once. The sequenced material came from memory CD4+ T cells from PBMCs. Specified subset: CD45RA-negative fraction. The receptors come from a man between 18 and 29 years old in good health. Some clones in this sample may be carry-over from other donors' samples.

This chain links TRBV4-1 with TRBJ1-4, with D possibly TRBD1 on 5 matching bases. This CDR3 has 15 residues. The germline gives CDR1 MGHRA, CDR2 YSYEKL. V shed 0 bases and J shed 7 bases, with 12 bases lying between them. The DNA of the CDR3 is TGCGCCAGCAGCCAAGATGGGCAGGGCGGTGAAAAACTGTTTTTT. Protein sequence: CASSQDGQGGEKLFF.

This chain uses TRBV18 with TRBJ2-3; the D is unclear. The CDR3 loop spans 12 amino acids. Trimming stripped 3 bases from V and 6 bases from J, with 7 bases between. Germline V CDR1 and CDR2: KGHSH, LQKENI. The CDR3 DNA is TGTGCCAGCTCACCCAACGCGGATACGCAGTATTTT. It codes for CASSPNADTQYF.

This clone was found a few times. J is TRBJ1-5 and V is TRBV28, with D perhaps TRBD1 (6 bases). The CDR3 loop spans 14 amino acids. With 7 bases removed from V and 6 bases from J, the gap between germline ends came to 16 bases. Germline CDR1 reads MDHEN; CDR2 reads SYDVKM. DNA for the CDR3: TGTGCCAGCATGGGGGGGGGCGCGGGTCAGCCCCAGCATTTT. This codes for CASMGGGAGQPQHF.

The chain has TRBV7-8 and TRBJ1-5, with D possibly matching TRBD1 (6 bases). The CDR3 loop spans 14 amino acids. Trimming pared 5 bases from V and 2 bases from J, leaving 10 bases between. CDR1 is SGHVS, CDR2 FQNEAQ, per germline. The CDR3 loop is CASSRGGGNQPQHF. CDR3 coding DNA: TGTGCCAGCAGCCGAGGGGGGGGCAATCAGCCCCAGCATTTT.

The V and J genes are TRBV5-4 and TRBJ2-2; D possibly matches TRBD1 or TRBD2 (5 bases each). The CDR3 covers 16 residues. V was shortened by 3 bases and J by 7 bases, with 19 bases between the two germline ends. Germline V gene lookup returns CDR1 SGHNT and CDR2 YYREEE (reference sequence). DNA for the CDR3: TGTGCCAGCAGCTCCCCCGTGGGGCGTGGGGGCGGGGAGCTGTTTTTT. Its protein product is CASSSPVGRGGGELFF.

The chain combines TRBV5-5 with TRBJ2-3; 8 bases align to TRBD1. CDR1 SGHKS and CDR2 YYEKEE come from the germline V gene (reference sequence). The CDR3 runs to 16 residues. The trim removed 3 bases at V and 1 base at J, leaving 7 bases unmatched. The CDR3 nucleotides read TGTGCCAGCAGCTACCATCCGGACAGGGGCACAGATACGCAGTATTTT. It is translated as CASSYHPDRGTDTQYF.

The chain is built from TRBV15 and TRBJ2-7, with D tentatively TRBD1 (5 bases). Germline V gene data show CDR1 as LNHNV and CDR2 as YYDKDF (reference sequence). V gave up 0 bases and J gave up 0 bases, with 12 bases separating them. This CDR3 comprises 16 residues. This CDR3 reads CATSRDGDRNSYEQYF. CDR3 nucleotides: TGTGCCACCAGCAGAGATGGAGACAGAAACTCCTACGAGCAGTACTTC.